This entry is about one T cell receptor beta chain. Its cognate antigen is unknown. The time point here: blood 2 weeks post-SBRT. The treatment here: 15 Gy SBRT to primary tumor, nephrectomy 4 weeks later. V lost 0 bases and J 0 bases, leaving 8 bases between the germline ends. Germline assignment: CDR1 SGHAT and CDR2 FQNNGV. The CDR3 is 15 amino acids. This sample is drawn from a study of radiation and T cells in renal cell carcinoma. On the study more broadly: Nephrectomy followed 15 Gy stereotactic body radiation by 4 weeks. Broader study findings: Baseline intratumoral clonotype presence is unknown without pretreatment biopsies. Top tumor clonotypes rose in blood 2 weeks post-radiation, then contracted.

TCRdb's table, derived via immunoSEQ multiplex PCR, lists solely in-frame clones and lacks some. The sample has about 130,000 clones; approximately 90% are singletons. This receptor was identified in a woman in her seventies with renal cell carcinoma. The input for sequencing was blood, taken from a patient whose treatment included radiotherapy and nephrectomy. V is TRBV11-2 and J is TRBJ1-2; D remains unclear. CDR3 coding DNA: TGTGCCAGCAGCTTAGATCTGGGGACTAACTATGGCTACACCTTC. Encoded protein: CASSLDLGTNYGYTF. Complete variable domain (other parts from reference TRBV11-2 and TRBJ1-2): EAGVAQSPRYKIIEKRQSVAFWCNPISGHATLYWYQQILGQGPKLLIQFQNNGVVDDSQLPKDRFSAERLKGVDSTLKIQPAKLEDSAVYLCASSLDLGTNYGYTFGSGTRLTVV.